The rows below give T cell receptor beta chains drawn from one sample of a study of blood T cells in healthy people across ages. TCRdb re-called the 5' RACE reads with MiXCR, one entry per CDR3 protein. The profile shows hundreds of thousands of distinct CDR3 sequences, approximately 25% of them singletons. This same sample was also part of a study on T cells of mothers and their children.

Sequenced material: blood. The receptors originated from a boy younger than 18 in good health. Both conserved end residues are part of each CDR3. The D gene is left open where the match is weak. The listing skips clone size in some rows; elsewhere it reads once, few, many or a size class.

v_call: TRBV28; j_call: TRBJ2-5; clone_size: .; d_call: .; cdr3_nt: TGTGCCAGCAGCCGACGAGTACGGTCGGGGTACCAAGAGACCCAGTACTTC; cdr3_aa: CASSRRVRSGYQETQYF
v_call: TRBV7-9; j_call: TRBJ1-4; clone_size: .; d_call: .; cdr3_nt: TGTGCCAGCAGCTTTCCACAGGGAACAACTAATGAAAAACTGTTTTTT; cdr3_aa: CASSFPQGTTNEKLFF
v_call: TRBV5-5; j_call: TRBJ1-5; clone_size: .; d_call: .; cdr3_nt: TGTGCCAGCAGCCCAGAGACGGGGATGAGGCCCCAGCATTTT; cdr3_aa: CASSPETGMRPQHF
v_call: TRBV6-5; j_call: TRBJ1-6; clone_size: few; d_call: .; cdr3_nt: TGTGCCAGCAGTTCGGAGGTGGGGAGGGCAATGGGCAATTCACCCCTCCACTTT; cdr3_aa: CASSSEVGRAMGNSPLHF
v_call: TRBV7-2; j_call: TRBJ2-1; clone_size: few; d_call: TRBD2; cdr3_nt: TGTGCCAGCAGCTTAATCTTCACTAGCGGCTACAATGGGCAGTTCTTC; cdr3_aa: CASSLIFTSGYNGQFF
v_call: TRBV20-1; j_call: TRBJ2-5; clone_size: few; d_call: TRBD1; cdr3_nt: TGCAGTGCCCCGACAGGGGGCCTAGAGACCCAGTACTTC; cdr3_aa: CSAPTGGLETQYF
v_call: TRBV20-1; j_call: TRBJ2-6; clone_size: few; d_call: TRBD2; cdr3_nt: TGCAGTGCTAGACTAGCGGGAGTTCTTTCCAACGTCCTGACTTTC; cdr3_aa: CSARLAGVLSNVLTF
v_call: TRBV19; j_call: TRBJ2-7; clone_size: .; d_call: .; cdr3_nt: TGTGCCAGTAGTACAGACAGGGAGGGCTACGAGCAGTACTTC; cdr3_aa: CASSTDREGYEQYF
v_call: TRBV28; j_call: TRBJ2-1; clone_size: few; d_call: TRBD2; cdr3_nt: TGTGCCAGCAGTCCTATGGGACTAGCGGGGAACAATGAGCAGTTCTTC; cdr3_aa: CASSPMGLAGNNEQFF
v_call: TRBV9; j_call: TRBJ2-1; clone_size: .; d_call: .; cdr3_nt: TGTGCCAGCAGCGTAGCCCCCAGCGACTACAATGAGCAGTTCTTC; cdr3_aa: CASSVAPSDYNEQFF
v_call: TRBV14; j_call: TRBJ2-7; clone_size: few; d_call: TRBD1; cdr3_nt: TGTGCCAGCAGCCCGGACAGGGCCCACGAGCAGTACTTC; cdr3_aa: CASSPDRAHEQYF
v_call: TRBV2; j_call: TRBJ2-1; clone_size: .; d_call: .; cdr3_nt: TGTGCCAGCAGTAAACTAACCTCCTACAATGAGCAGTTCTTC; cdr3_aa: CASSKLTSYNEQFF
v_call: TRBV4-3; j_call: TRBJ2-7; clone_size: few; d_call: .; cdr3_nt: TGCGCCAGCAGCCAAGCGGCAGGGCGATCCTACGAGCAGTACTTC; cdr3_aa: CASSQAAGRSYEQYF
v_call: TRBV6-4; j_call: TRBJ2-1; clone_size: .; d_call: TRBD2; cdr3_nt: TGTGCCAGCAGTGTTGCTAGCGGGGGGCCGAATGAGCAGTTCTTC; cdr3_aa: CASSVASGGPNEQFF
v_call: TRBV7-2; j_call: TRBJ2-2; clone_size: .; d_call: .; cdr3_nt: TGTGCCAGCAGCTTTGCCCCCACTAAAAGCGGGGAGCTGTTTTTT; cdr3_aa: CASSFAPTKSGELFF
v_call: TRBV27; j_call: TRBJ2-5; clone_size: .; d_call: .; cdr3_nt: TGTGCCAGCAGTTCAACAACAGGGTTTGGGACCCAGTACTTC; cdr3_aa: CASSSTTGFGTQYF
v_call: TRBV20-1; j_call: TRBJ2-5; clone_size: .; d_call: TRBD1; cdr3_nt: TGCAGTACTTATCCCAATGACAGGGGGGAGACCCAGTACTTC; cdr3_aa: CSTYPNDRGETQYF
v_call: TRBV3-1; j_call: TRBJ2-1; clone_size: many; d_call: TRBD2; cdr3_nt: TGTGCCAGCAGCCCTCAGGGACTAGCGTCTAATGAGCAGTTCTTC; cdr3_aa: CASSPQGLASNEQFF
v_call: TRBV6-2/TRBV6-3; j_call: TRBJ2-5; clone_size: .; d_call: TRBD1; cdr3_nt: TGTGCCAGCAGTACGGACAGGCCCAGAGGGGCCCAGTACTTC; cdr3_aa: CASSTDRPRGAQYF
v_call: TRBV6-2/TRBV6-3; j_call: TRBJ2-1; clone_size: few; d_call: TRBD2; cdr3_nt: TGTGCCAGCAGCTGGACTAGCGGGAGCAATGAGCAGTTCTTC; cdr3_aa: CASSWTSGSNEQFF
v_call: TRBV7-2; j_call: TRBJ1-5; clone_size: .; d_call: .; cdr3_nt: TGTGCCAGCAGCTTGGGGGCCCACAATCAGCCCCAGCATTTT; cdr3_aa: CASSLGAHNQPQHF
v_call: TRBV6-1; j_call: TRBJ2-1; clone_size: .; d_call: TRBD2; cdr3_nt: TGTGCCAGCAGGTTAGCGGGGGGAGACAATGAGCAGTTCTTC; cdr3_aa: CASRLAGGDNEQFF
v_call: TRBV5-1; j_call: TRBJ2-7; clone_size: few; d_call: TRBD2; cdr3_nt: TGCGCCAGCAGCTTCGACGGGAGGGAGCCTTACGAGCAGTACTTC; cdr3_aa: CASSFDGREPYEQYF
v_call: TRBV20-1; j_call: TRBJ2-1; clone_size: many; d_call: .; cdr3_nt: TGCAGTGCTAGGTTGGCAGAATACAATGAGCAGTTCTTC; cdr3_aa: CSARLAEYNEQFF
v_call: TRBV7-2; j_call: TRBJ2-2; clone_size: .; d_call: .; cdr3_nt: TGTGCCAGCAGCTCGGGACTTATAACCGGGGAGCTGTTTTTT; cdr3_aa: CASSSGLITGELFF
v_call: TRBV12-3/TRBV12-4; j_call: TRBJ2-5; clone_size: .; d_call: .; cdr3_nt: TGTGCCAGCAGTTTAGCGCTGGGTTTAGAGACCCAGTACTTC; cdr3_aa: CASSLALGLETQYF
v_call: TRBV15; j_call: TRBJ2-5; clone_size: few; d_call: TRBD2; cdr3_nt: TGTGCCACCAGCGCGACCGATTCCGGGAGGGAGACCCAGTACTTC; cdr3_aa: CATSATDSGRETQYF
v_call: TRBV12-3/TRBV12-4; j_call: TRBJ2-7; clone_size: .; d_call: TRBD1; cdr3_nt: TGTGCCAGCAGCCCCGCAGGGGGCCTCTACGAGCAGTACTTC; cdr3_aa: CASSPAGGLYEQYF
v_call: TRBV6-5; j_call: TRBJ1-2; clone_size: .; d_call: TRBD1; cdr3_nt: TGTGCCAGCACCGTTGGACAGGACTATGGCTACACCTTC; cdr3_aa: CASTVGQDYGYTF